This T cell receptor (beta chain) was identified in a study of blood T cell repertoires in COVID-19. Germline CDR1 and CDR2: ENHRY and SYGVKD. The V and J ends lost 10 bases and 2 bases respectively, with 16 bases between them. The CDR3 is made up of 14 amino acids. Original methodology: Amplifying reference gene primers gave estimates of nucleated cell counts. Using immunoSEQ multiplex PCR, the repertoire was profiled, and TCRdb retains in-frame clones only, with some absent. V, J and clone size are those of that table, while D and trimming were read from the DNA. Among almost 85,000 clones listed, around 80% were seen once.

This TCR derives from a man at least 80 years old with active or convalescent COVID-19. The chain carries TRBV10-3 and TRBJ2-3; maybe TRBD2 (5 bases). The sequencing sample was made of peripheral blood. The CDR3 loop is CATLYSGDTDTQYF. The CDR3 region has the DNA TGTGCCACCCTATATTCCGGGGACACAGATACGCAGTATTTT.